The 18 T cell receptor beta chains below come from one sample, sequenced in a study of blood T cells in healthy people across ages. With a J-beta primer mix and a sample-barcoded 5' primer, a second PCR ran about 6 to 11 cycles. TCRdb passed the 5' RACE reads through MiXCR, listing each CDR3 protein once. Of over 1.5 million distinct CDR3 sequences listed, around 48% are singletons. The source material was blood. Receptors originate from a woman aged 40 to 50 in good health.

This clonotype was picked up a small number of times. The chain uses TRBV4-2 and TRBJ2-7; weak D call: TRBD1 (5 bases). CDR3 length: 15 residues. The germline V gene encodes CDR1 LGHNA and CDR2 YNFKEQ. Trimming removed 0 bases from V and 1 base from J, with 10 bases in between. CDR3 loop: CASSQESQGSYEQYF. The CDR3 DNA is TGTGCCAGCAGCCAAGAGAGTCAGGGTTCCTACGAGCAGTACTTC.

The CDR3 spells CASKTRDRSSPLHF. The CDR3 DNA sequence: TGTGCCAGCAAGACCCGGGACAGAAGTTCACCCCTCCACTTT. The rearrangement links TRBV6-2 or TRBV6-3 to TRBJ1-6, with 7 bases identical to TRBD1. Trimming removed 7 bases from V and 9 bases from J; junction bases left unmatched: 9. This CDR3 is built from 14 residues. CDR1 is MNHEY, CDR2 SVGEGT, per germline.

The V gene is TRBV7-9, the J gene TRBJ1-1; perhaps TRBD1 as D (6 bases). CDR3 size: 15 residues. V lost 3 bases and J 7 bases, leaving 18 bases between the germline ends. CDR1 and CDR2 from the germline V gene are SEHNR and FQNEAQ (reference sequence). The CDR3 DNA follows: TGTGCCAGCAGCTTTATTAAGGGGGTCCAGAATGAAGCTTTCTTT. Protein sequence: CASSFIKGVQNEAFF.

This clonotype was detected a few times. The chain has TRBV5-6 and TRBJ2-1; D is perhaps TRBD1 or TRBD2 (5 bases each). V lost 1 base and J lost 5, with 13 bases in between. The CDR3 is 15 amino acids. Germline lookup yields CDR1 SGHDT and CDR2 YYEEEE. CDR3 in amino acids: CASSLLGELDNEQFF. The CDR3, as DNA: TGTGCCAGCAGCTTGTTAGGGGAACTAGACAATGAGCAGTTCTTC.

The table lists this clonotype with a count of one. This rearrangement joins TRBV6-5 to TRBJ2-1, with 9 positions matching TRBD2. There are 14 residues in the CDR3. Germline values: CDR1 MNHEY, CDR2 SVGAGI. With V trimmed by 0 bases and J by 10 bases, 4 bases remained unmatched. The CDR3 DNA follows: TGTGCCAGCAGTTACTCGCTTCTAGCGGGGGAGCAGTTCTTC. Translation: CASSYSLLAGEQFF.

The chain links TRBV6-5 to TRBJ2-3; D call uncertain. The CDR3 is made up of 13 amino acids. V lost 5 bases and J lost 7, with 13 bases in between. Germline V CDR1 and CDR2: MNHEY, SVGAGI. Here the CDR3 reads CASSVPGLNTQYF. CDR3 nucleotides: TGTGCCAGCAGTGTACCTGGGTTGAATACGCAGTATTTT.

The chain uses TRBV10-1 and TRBJ1-1, with D possibly matching TRBD1 (5 bases). The germline gives CDR1 WNHNN, CDR2 SYGVQD (reference sequence). The CDR3 consists of 12 residues. Trimming stripped 0 bases from V and 11 bases from J, with 10 bases between. The CDR3 coding sequence is TGCGCCAGCAGTGAGTCGGGGGGATCGGCTTTCTTT. Translating it yields CASSESGGSAFF.

This clonotype was counted between two and nine times. The V and J genes are TRBV20-1 and TRBJ2-3; D might be TRBD1 (6 bases). In germline, CDR1 is DFQATT, CDR2 SNEGSKA (reference sequence). V lost 6 bases and J 5 bases, leaving 21 bases between the germline ends. The CDR3 sequence is 15 residues long. The CDR3 region is CSADRKQGVGDTQYF. The CDR3 nucleotides read TGCAGTGCGGACCGTAAACAGGGTGTCGGAGATACGCAGTATTTT.

This clonotype was counted ten times or more. The genes are TRBV5-6 and TRBJ1-2; TRBD1 might be the D (5 bases). Per germline, CDR1 SGHDT and CDR2 YYEEEE. The CDR3 consists of 12 residues. Trimming took 4 bases from V and 2 from J, leaving 6 bases between them. CDR3 protein: CASSRDNYGYTF. The CDR3 DNA sequence: TGTGCCAGCAGCAGGGACAACTATGGCTACACCTTC.

Worth noting for this clonotype: The conserved final phenylalanine or tryptophan is absent from the CDR3, which likely points to a read error. The rearrangement links TRBV29-1 to TRBJ2-1, with a weak D call TRBD1 (6 bases). V lost 6 bases, J lost 7 bases, and 13 bases lay in between. This CDR3 comprises 12 residues. Germline V gives CDR1 SQVTM, CDR2 ANQGSEA. The CDR3 reads CSVRRDTNEQFL. In nucleotides, the CDR3 is TGCAGCGTCCGCCGGGACACGAATGAGCAGTTCTTA.

The chain has TRBV20-1 and TRBJ2-7, with D hard to call. Trimming cost V 6 bases and J 2 bases, with 14 bases left between them. The length of the CDR3 is 13 residues. Germline V gene lookup returns CDR1 DFQATT and CDR2 SNEGSKA (reference sequence). DNA for the CDR3: TGCAGTGCCCCGGTCCAATTGACCTACGAGCAGTACTTC. This encodes CSAPVQLTYEQYF.

This chain uses TRBV5-1 with TRBJ2-5; maybe TRBD1 (6 bases). The CDR3 contains 15 residues. V shed 0 bases and J shed 4 bases, with 13 bases lying between them. Germline CDR1 is SGHRS and CDR2 is YFSETQ. In DNA form, the CDR3 reads TGCGCCAGCAGCTTGGTAATGCCAGGGGCAGAGACCCAGTACTTC. It yields the protein CASSLVMPGAETQYF.

This clonotype was seen only a few times. The chain links TRBV27 to TRBJ2-7; D is possibly TRBD2 (5 bases). The germline CDR1 and CDR2 sequences are MNHEY and SMNVEV (reference sequence). There are 12 residues in the CDR3. V was cut by 4 bases and J by 6 bases, with 10 bases left in between. The CDR3 sequence: CASSSSPPEQYF. DNA of the CDR3: TGTGCCAGCAGTTCTAGCCCTCCCGAGCAGTACTTC.

CDR3 region: CASSEAGHGYTF. CDR3 DNA sequence: TGTGCCAGCAGTGAGGCAGGGCATGGCTACACCTTC. The gene calls are TRBV2 and TRBJ1-2, with D possibly matching TRBD1 (5 bases). Germline CDR1 is SNHLY and CDR2 is FYNNEI. CDR3 length equals 12 residues. The V end was cut by 3 bases, the J end by 6 bases, with 8 bases between.

The chain employs TRBV21-1 and TRBJ2-1; TRBD2 is taken as the D call from the table, unchecked against the DNA. TRBV21-1 corresponds to a pseudogene. This CDR3 has 16 residues. In DNA form, the CDR3 reads TGTGCCAGCAGCCCCCGGACTAGATCTTTATGGAATGAGCAGTTCTTC. This gives the protein CASSPRTRSLWNEQFF.

This rearrangement joins TRBV6-1 to TRBJ2-6; D possibly corresponds to TRBD1 (6 bases). Germline values: CDR1 MNHNS, CDR2 SASEGT. The CDR3 totals 17 residues. V shed 4 bases and J shed 1 base, with 14 bases lying between them. The CDR3 protein is CASSAPPGESGANVLTF. Written as DNA, the CDR3 is TGTGCCAGCAGTGCCCCTCCAGGGGAGTCTGGGGCCAACGTCCTGACTTTC.

V and J are TRBV6-5 and TRBJ1-1; 7 bases align to TRBD1. Germline V lookup: CDR1 MNHEY, CDR2 SVGAGI. The V segment lost 6 bases and the J segment 1 base; nucleotides outside the gene matches: 5. This CDR3 comprises 14 residues. CDR3 bases: TGTGCCAGCAGGGAGGACAGGACGAACACTGAAGCTTTCTTT. Its protein product is CASREDRTNTEAFF.

This clonotype occurred a few times. The V gene is TRBV29-1, the J gene TRBJ1-2; no definite D call. The CDR3 consists of 12 residues. The V gene lost 2 bases and the J gene lost 8 bases, with 12 bases spanning the gap. Germline V lookup: CDR1 SQVTM, CDR2 ANQGSEA. CDR3 loop: CSVELGLRGYTF. The CDR3 DNA follows: TGCAGCGTTGAACTGGGATTACGGGGCTACACCTTC.